This T cell receptor beta chain originates from a study of blood T cell repertoires in COVID-19. At the level of the study: Sites in the United States, Italy and Spain provided acute and convalescent COVID-19 samples. The cDNA or gDNA used as material had been derived from T cells, B-cell-depleted T cells, or PBMCs.

CDR3 length: 13 residues. Trimming removed 8 bases from V and 5 bases from J; junction bases left unmatched: 8. Germline loops: CDR1 SNHLY, CDR2 FYNNEI. This clone was seen a single time. Authors' data handling: Amplification of reference gene primers was used by the study to estimate nucleated cell counts. Assay used: immunoSEQ multiplex PCR; TCRdb lists only in-frame clones, some missing. From that table come the V and J calls and clone size; the DNA was used to work out D and trimming. The sample holds some 240,000 clones; around 82% are singletons and the top ten take around 7.7%. V and J are TRBV2 and TRBJ1-2; 7 bases are a match to TRBD1. The receptor comes from a woman between 70 and 85 years old with acute or convalescent COVID-19. The sample was peripheral blood. CDR3 bases: TGTGCCAGCGGGGCAACGACAGGGTATGGCTACACCTTC. Protein sequence: CASGATTGYGYTF.